This T cell receptor (beta chain) was captured by sequencing in a study of chemoradiotherapy in HPV16-positive cancers. Findings of the study overall: HPV-responsive T-cell expansion during chemoradiotherapy was linked to improved recurrence-free survival in HPV16-positive patients.

CDR1 and CDR2 from the germline V gene are MNHNY and SVGAGI (reference sequence). Trimming stripped 6 bases from V and 1 base from J, with 12 bases between. The CDR3 covers 15 residues. A remark on this clone: Its specificity is unknown.

The table came from immunoSEQ multiplex PCR; TCRdb's copy has only in-frame clones and leaves some out. The sample includes 20,000 to 30,000 clones, around 94% of them seen just once. The chain joins TRBV6-6 to TRBJ2-2; possible D gene TRBD1, 6 bases. The sample was taken from a patient who underwent chemoradiotherapy. This clonotype was obtained from a human donor with HPV-associated anogenital cancer. The CDR3 coding sequence is TGTGCCAGCAGCAGTGGACAGATGAACACCGGGGAGCTGTTTTTT. Translation gives CASSSGQMNTGELFF.